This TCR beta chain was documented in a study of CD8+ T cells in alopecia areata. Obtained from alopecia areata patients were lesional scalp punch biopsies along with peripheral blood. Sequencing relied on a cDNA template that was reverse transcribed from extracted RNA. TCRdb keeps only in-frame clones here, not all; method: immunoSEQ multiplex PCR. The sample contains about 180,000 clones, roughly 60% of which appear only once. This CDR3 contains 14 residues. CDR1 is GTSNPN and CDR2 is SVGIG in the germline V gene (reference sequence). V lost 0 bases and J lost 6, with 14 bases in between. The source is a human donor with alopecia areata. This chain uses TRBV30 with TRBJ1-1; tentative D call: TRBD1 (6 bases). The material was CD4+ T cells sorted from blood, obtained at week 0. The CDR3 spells CAWSVGTGLAEAFF. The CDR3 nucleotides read TGTGCCTGGAGTGTAGGTACAGGGTTAGCTGAAGCTTTCTTT.